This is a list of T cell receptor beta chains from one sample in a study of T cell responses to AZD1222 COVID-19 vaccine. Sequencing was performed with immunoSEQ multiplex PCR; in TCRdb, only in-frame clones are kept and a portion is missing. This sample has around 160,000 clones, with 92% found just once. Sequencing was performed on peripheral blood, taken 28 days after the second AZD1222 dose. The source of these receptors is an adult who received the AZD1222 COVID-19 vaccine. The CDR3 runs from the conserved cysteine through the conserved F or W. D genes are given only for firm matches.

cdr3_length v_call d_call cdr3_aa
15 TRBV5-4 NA CASSLALTGKAEAFF
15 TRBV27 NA CASSLSGTTNEKLFF
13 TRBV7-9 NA CASSLEEGTEAFF
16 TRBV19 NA CASSPRGREAKNIQYF
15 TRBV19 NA CASSIDPSSGNTIYF
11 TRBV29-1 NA CSVLTVTEAFF
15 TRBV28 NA CASSLFKGDKGTQYF
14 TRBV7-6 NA CASSVDLINNEQFF
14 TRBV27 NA CASSPQGTNNEQFF
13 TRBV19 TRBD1 CASLWDRNYGYTF
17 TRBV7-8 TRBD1 CASSQWTGGSANYGYTF
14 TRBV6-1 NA CASSEKGRGNEQFF
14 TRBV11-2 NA CASSLAGFTDTQYF